The 2 T cell receptor beta chains listed next were all sequenced from one sample in a study of shared clonotypes between healthy human individuals. The protocol was immunoSEQ multiplex PCR, while the TCRdb copy is restricted to in-frame clones and leaves out a portion. The sample shows 780,000 or so clones, just under 75% of them seen only once. The sequenced sample was memory CD4+ T cells sorted from blood. As for subset: CD45RA-negative fraction. Source of these receptors: a woman in her twenties or thirties in good health.

This clone was picked up a small number of times. Other DNA sequences in the sample encode the same CDR3. The V call is TRBV5-1, the J call TRBJ2-7; the match to TRBD1 covers 8 bases. The CDR3 runs to 14 residues. The germline V gene encodes CDR1 SGHRS and CDR2 YFSETQ. The J segment lost 7 bases and the V segment lost 4 bases, leaving 10 bases of the junction unmatched. As DNA, the CDR3 is TGCGCCAGCAGCGTCGGGACAGGAGGTTTGGAGCAGTACTTC. It codes for CASSVGTGGLEQYF.

The rearrangement links TRBV6-6 to TRBJ2-7; TRBD2 might be the D (6 bases). Germline values: CDR1 MNHNY, CDR2 SVGAGI (reference sequence). The CDR3 is 14 amino acids. Trimming pared 7 bases from V and 3 bases from J, leaving 16 bases between. The CDR3 coding sequence is TGTGCCAGCACGGGTAGCGGAGTAAGCTACGAGCAGTACTTC. As protein: CASTGSGVSYEQYF.